This T cell receptor (beta chain) was documented in a study of blood T cell repertoires in COVID-19. About the research overall: Samples representing acute and convalescent COVID-19 were sourced from the United States, Italy and Spain. T cells, B-cell-depleted T cells, or PBMCs provided the cDNA or gDNA that served as material.

Sequencing used immunoSEQ multiplex PCR; TCRdb keeps in-frame clones, though not all of them. The data hold about 55,000 clones, with 87% observed a single time. Trimming removed 2 bases from V and 2 bases from J; junction bases left unmatched: 1. Germline lookup yields CDR1 LNHDA and CDR2 SQIVND (reference sequence). The CDR3 spans 14 residues. The specimen was peripheral blood. This chain joins TRBV19 and TRBJ2-7; 9 bases line up with TRBD1. This clonotype was obtained from a human donor with active COVID-19. The donor label of this sample is uncertain. The CDR3 DNA reads TGTGCCAGTAGTATAACAGGGGGCGCCTACGAGCAGTACTTC. Amino acids: CASSITGGAYEQYF.